In its sample, the clone carrying this TCR beta chain was seen many times. Its target is unknown. The data were taken from a study of T cell repertoires in cytomegalovirus infection. The CDR3 sequence is 14 residues long. In germline, CDR1 is SEHNR, CDR2 FQNEAQ (reference sequence). The ends were cut back, 3 bases at V and 2 bases at J, with 9 bases in the middle. Via MiXCR, TCRdb re-called the reads, giving one row per CDR3 protein. The sample has tens of thousands of distinct CDR3 sequences; approximately 19% are singletons. The chain couples TRBV7-9 to TRBJ2-3; the D gene is possibly TRBD1 (5 bases). The receptor's source is a human donor in good health (CMV status not recorded). Some clones in this sample may be carry-over from other donors' samples. Sequencing used CD8+ T cells from cultured PBMCs, obtained from culture after CMV antigen stimulation. This CDR3 reads CASSLTDTTDTQYF. The CDR3 nucleotides read TGTGCCAGCAGCTTGACAGACACCACAGATACGCAGTATTTT.